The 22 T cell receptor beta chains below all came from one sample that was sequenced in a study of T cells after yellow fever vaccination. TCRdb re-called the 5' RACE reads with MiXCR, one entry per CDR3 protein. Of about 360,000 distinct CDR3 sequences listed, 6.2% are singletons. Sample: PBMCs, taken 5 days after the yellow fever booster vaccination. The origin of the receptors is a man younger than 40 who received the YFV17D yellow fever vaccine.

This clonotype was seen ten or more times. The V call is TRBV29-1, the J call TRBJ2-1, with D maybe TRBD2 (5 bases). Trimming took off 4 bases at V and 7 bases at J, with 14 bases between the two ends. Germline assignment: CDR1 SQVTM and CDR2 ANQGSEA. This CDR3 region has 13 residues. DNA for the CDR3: TGCAGCGTTGTAGCCTGGACTGGAAATGAGCAGTTCTTC. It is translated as CSVVAWTGNEQFF.

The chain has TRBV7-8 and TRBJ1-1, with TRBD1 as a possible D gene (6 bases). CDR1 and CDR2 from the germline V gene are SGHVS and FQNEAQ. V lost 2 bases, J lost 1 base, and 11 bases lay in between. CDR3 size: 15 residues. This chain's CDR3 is CASSLRPGQNTEAFF. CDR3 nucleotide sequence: TGTGCCAGCAGCTTAAGACCGGGACAGAACACTGAAGCTTTCTTT.

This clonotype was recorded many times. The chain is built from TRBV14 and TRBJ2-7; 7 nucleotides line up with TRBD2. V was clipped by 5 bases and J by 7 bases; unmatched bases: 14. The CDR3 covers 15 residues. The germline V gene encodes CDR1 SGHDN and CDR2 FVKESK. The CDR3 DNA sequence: TGTGCCAGCAGCTCATGGCCACTAGCGAGCAGGGAGCAGTACTTC. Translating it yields CASSSWPLASREQYF.

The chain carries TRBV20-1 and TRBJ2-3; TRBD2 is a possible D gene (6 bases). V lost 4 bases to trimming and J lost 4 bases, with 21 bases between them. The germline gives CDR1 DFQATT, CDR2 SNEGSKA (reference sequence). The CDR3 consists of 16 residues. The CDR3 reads CSAKRRRGSPADTQYF. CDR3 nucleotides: TGCAGTGCTAAAAGAAGGCGGGGTTCCCCCGCAGATACGCAGTATTTT.

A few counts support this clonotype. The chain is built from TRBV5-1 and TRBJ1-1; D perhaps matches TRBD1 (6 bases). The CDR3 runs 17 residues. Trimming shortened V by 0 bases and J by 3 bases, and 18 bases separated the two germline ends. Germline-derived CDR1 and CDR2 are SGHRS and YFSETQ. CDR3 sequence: CASSLARVSGEDTEAFF. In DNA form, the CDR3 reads TGCGCCAGCAGCTTGGCCAGGGTTTCAGGGGAGGACACTGAAGCTTTCTTT.

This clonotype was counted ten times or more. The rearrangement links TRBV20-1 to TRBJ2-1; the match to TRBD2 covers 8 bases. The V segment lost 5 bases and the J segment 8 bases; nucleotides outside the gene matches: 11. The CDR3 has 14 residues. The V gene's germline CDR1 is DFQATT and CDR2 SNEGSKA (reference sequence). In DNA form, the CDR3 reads TGCAGTGCTCGCTTACCGGGAGGGTTAGATGAGCAGTTCTTC. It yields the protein CSARLPGGLDEQFF.

The CDR3 spells CASSLDQGQFYSGANVLTF. The CDR3 DNA reads TGCGCCAGCAGCTTGGACCAAGGACAGTTTTACTCTGGGGCCAACGTCCTGACTTTC. The chain combines TRBV5-1 with TRBJ2-6, with D maybe TRBD1 (6 bases). The CDR3 spans 19 residues. Germline CDR1 SGHRS, CDR2 YFSETQ. V was clipped by 0 bases and J by 0 bases, with 16 bases between them.

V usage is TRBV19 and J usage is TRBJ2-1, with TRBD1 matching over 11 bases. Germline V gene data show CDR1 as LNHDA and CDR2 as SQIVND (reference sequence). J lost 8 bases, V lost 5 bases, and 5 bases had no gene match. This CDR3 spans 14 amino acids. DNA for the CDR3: TGTGCCAGTAGTCGGGACAGGGGGAGGGATGAGCAGTTCTTC. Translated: CASSRDRGRDEQFF.

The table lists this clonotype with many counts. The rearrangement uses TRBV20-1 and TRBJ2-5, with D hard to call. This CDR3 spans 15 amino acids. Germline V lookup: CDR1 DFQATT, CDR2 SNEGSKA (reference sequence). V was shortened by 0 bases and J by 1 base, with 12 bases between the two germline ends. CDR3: CSARDLSSSQETQYF. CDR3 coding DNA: TGCAGTGCTAGAGATCTAAGTAGCAGCCAAGAGACCCAGTACTTC.

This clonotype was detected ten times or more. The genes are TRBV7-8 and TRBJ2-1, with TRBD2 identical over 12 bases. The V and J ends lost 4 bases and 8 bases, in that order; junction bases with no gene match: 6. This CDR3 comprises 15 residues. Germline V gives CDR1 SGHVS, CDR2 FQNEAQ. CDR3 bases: TGTGCCAGCAGCTACGAAGGGACTAGCGGGTATGAGCAGTTCTTC. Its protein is CASSYEGTSGYEQFF.

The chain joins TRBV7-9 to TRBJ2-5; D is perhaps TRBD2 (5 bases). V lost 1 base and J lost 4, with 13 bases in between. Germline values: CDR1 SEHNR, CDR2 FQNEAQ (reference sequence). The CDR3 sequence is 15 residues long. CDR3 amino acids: CASSLGPSSAETQYF. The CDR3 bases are TGTGCCAGCAGCTTAGGGCCTAGCTCGGCAGAGACCCAGTACTTC. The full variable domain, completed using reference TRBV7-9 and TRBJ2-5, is DTGVSQNPRHKITKRGQNVTFRCDPISEHNRLYWYRQTLGQGPEFLTYFQNEAQLEKSRLLSDRFSAERPKGSFSTLEIQRTEQGDSAMYLCASSLGPSSAETQYFGPGTRLLVL.

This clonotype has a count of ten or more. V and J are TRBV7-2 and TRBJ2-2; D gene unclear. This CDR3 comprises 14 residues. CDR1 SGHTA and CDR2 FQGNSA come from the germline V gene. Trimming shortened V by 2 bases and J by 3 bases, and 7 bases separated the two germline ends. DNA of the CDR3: TGTGCCAGCAGCTTAAATCCGTACACCGGGGAGCTGTTTTTT. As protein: CASSLNPYTGELFF.

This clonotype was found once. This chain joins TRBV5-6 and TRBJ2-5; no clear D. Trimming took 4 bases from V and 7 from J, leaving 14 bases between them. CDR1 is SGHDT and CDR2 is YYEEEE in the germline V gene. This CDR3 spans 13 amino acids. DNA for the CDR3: TGTGCCAGCAGCCCCGGGCTTACTCGGACCCAGTACTTC. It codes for CASSPGLTRTQYF.

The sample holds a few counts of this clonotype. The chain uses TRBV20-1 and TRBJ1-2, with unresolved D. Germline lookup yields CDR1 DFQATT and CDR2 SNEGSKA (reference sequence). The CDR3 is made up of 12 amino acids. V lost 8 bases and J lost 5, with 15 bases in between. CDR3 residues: CSQASEAYGYTF. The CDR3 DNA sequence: TGCAGTCAAGCGTCGGAAGCTTATGGCTACACCTTC.

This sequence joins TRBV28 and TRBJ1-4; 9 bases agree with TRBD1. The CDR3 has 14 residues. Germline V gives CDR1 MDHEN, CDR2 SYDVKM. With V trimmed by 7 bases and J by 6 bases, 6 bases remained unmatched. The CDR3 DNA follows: TGTGCCAGCACTCCGGGACAGGGATATGAAAAACTGTTTTTT. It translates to CASTPGQGYEKLFF.

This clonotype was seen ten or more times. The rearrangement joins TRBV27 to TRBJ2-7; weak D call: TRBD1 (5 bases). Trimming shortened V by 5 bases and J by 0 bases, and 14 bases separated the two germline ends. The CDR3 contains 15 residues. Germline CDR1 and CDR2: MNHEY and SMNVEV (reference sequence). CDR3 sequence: CASSKGILNSYEQYF. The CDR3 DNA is TGTGCCAGCAGTAAGGGGATTCTTAACTCCTACGAGCAGTACTTC.

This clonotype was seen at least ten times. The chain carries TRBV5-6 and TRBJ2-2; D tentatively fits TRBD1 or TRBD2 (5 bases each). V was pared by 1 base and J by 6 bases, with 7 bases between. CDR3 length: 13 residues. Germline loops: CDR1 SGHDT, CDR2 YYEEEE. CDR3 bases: TGTGCCAGCAGCTTGCTGGGGGCCGGGGAGCTGTTTTTT. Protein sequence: CASSLLGAGELFF.

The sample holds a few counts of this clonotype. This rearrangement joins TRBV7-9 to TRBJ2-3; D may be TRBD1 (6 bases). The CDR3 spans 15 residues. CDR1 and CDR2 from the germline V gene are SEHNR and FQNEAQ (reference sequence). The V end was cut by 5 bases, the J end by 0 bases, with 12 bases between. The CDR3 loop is CASSPVGASTDTQYF. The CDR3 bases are TGTGCCAGCAGCCCGGTGGGGGCAAGCACAGATACGCAGTATTTT.

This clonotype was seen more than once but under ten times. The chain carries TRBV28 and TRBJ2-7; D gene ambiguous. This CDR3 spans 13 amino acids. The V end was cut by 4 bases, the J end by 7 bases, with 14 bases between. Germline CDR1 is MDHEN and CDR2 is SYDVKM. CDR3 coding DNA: TGTGCCAGCAGTTCCTCGGTCCCGCAGGAGCAGTACTTC. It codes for CASSSSVPQEQYF.

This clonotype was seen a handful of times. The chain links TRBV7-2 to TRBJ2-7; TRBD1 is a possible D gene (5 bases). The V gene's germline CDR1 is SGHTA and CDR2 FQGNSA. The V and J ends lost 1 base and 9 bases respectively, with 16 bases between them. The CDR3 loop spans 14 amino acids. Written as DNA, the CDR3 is TGTGCCAGCAGCTTAGATGTGACAGCGCGTGGGCAGTACTTC. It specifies CASSLDVTARGQYF.

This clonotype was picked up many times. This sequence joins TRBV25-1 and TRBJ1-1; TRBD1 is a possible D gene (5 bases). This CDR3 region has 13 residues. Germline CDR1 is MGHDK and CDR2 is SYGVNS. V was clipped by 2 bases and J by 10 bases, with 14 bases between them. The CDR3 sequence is CASSEGLAGPAFF. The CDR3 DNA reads TGTGCCAGCAGTGAAGGCCTGGCAGGGCCAGCTTTCTTT.

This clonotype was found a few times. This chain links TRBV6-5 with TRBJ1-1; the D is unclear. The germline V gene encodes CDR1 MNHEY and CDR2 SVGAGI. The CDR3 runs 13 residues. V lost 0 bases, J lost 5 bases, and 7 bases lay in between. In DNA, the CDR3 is TGTGCCAGCAGTTACTCTAGCGTTACTGAAGCTTTCTTT. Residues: CASSYSSVTEAFF.